This TCR beta chain was profiled in a study of blood T cell repertoires in COVID-19. Method: immunoSEQ multiplex PCR; TCRdb's copy keeps in-frame clones and lacks some. The sample carries roughly 120,000 clones, 90% recorded once. Germline assignment: CDR1 MGHRA and CDR2 YSYEKL. Trimming took 2 bases from V and 0 from J, leaving 9 bases between them. This CDR3 contains 15 residues. Patients at the Seattle site were enrolled during active infection and followed longitudinally. This rearrangement joins TRBV4-1 to TRBJ2-3; possible D gene TRBD2, 5 bases. Material for sequencing was peripheral blood. This TCR came from a woman aged 60-75 years with COVID-19, enrolled during active disease. For the CDR3, the DNA is TGCGCCAGCAGCCAACCCGAGGGAAGCACAGATACGCAGTATTTT. This translates into CASSQPEGSTDTQYF.